The following is a TCR beta chain sequence with its context. Antigen: not known. These data are taken from a study of beta chain features in type 1 diabetes. Study-wide points: Moderate yet significant TCRB CDR3 shortening was seen in Type 1 diabetes patients in all four CD4+ subsets. Naive, central memory and Treg TCRB repertoires seemed to resemble each other more closely in patients than they did in healthy donors.

Sequencing targeted expressed TCRB transcripts, as all isolated RNA had been reverse transcribed. The average output of naive, central memory and regulatory T cell samples was roughly 3.6 million reads. Some clones are missing from TCRdb's copy, which holds only in-frame ones; the method was immunoSEQ multiplex PCR. The repertoire holds about 650,000 clones, with 12% as singletons. The CDR3 spans 14 residues. V gave up 2 bases and J gave up 4 bases, with 9 bases separating them. The germline V gene encodes CDR1 KGHSH and CDR2 LQKENI. The J gene is TRBJ1-3, the V gene TRBV18, with D uncertain. The sequence was obtained from a man aged 30 to 39 with type 1 diabetes. Sample: naive CD4+ T cells from blood. CDR3 protein: CASSPSIRGNTIYF. The CDR3, as DNA: TGTGCCAGCTCACCATCGATCAGGGGAAACACCATATATTTT.